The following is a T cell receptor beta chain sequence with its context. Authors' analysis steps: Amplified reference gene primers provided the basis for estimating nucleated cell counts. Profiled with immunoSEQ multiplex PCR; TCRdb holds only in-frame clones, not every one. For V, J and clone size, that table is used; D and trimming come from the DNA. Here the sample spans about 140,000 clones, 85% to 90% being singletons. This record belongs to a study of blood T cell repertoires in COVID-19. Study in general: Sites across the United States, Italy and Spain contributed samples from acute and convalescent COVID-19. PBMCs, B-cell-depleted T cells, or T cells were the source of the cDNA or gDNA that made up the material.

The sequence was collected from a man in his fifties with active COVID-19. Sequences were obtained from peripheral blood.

The CDR3 is CASSSPWRGETQYF. The CDR3 DNA follows: TGTGCCAGCAGCTCTCCCTGGCGGGGGGAGACCCAGTACTTC. The rearrangement joins TRBV11-2 to TRBJ2-5; 7 nucleotides align to TRBD2. The CDR3 loop spans 14 amino acids. CDR1 and CDR2 (germline): SGHAT, FQNNGV. V shed 4 bases, J shed 5 bases, and the junction held 7 bases outside the gene matches.